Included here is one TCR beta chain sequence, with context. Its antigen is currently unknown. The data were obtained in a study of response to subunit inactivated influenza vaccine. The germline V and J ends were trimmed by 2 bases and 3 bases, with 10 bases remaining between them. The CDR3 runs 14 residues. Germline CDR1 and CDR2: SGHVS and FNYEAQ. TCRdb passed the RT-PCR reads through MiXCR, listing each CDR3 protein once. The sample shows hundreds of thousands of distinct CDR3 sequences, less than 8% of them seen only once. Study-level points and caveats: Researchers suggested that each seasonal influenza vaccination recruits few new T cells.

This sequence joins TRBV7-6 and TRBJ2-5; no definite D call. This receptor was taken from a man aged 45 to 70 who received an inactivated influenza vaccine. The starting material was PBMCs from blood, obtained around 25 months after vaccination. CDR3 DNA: TGTGCCAGCAGCTTACTTGGTGAAGAAGAGACCCAGTACTTC. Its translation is CASSLLGEEETQYF.